The 20 T cell receptor beta chains below come from one sample, sequenced in a study of T-cell reconstitution after alpha-beta-depleted transplantation in children. Unique molecular identifiers were incorporated when the TCRbeta library was constructed. One entry per CDR3 protein, called by TCRdb with MiXCR from the PCR reads. The sample shows 450,000 to 700,000 distinct CDR3 sequences, more than 20% of them seen only once. The sample here was PBMCs, taken before TCRalphabeta/CD19-depleted stem cell transplant. The receptors here all came from a boy under two years old with Wiskott-Aldrich syndrome, due to receive a stem cell transplant.

This CDR3 reads CASSQEARPRSYNEQFF. In DNA form, the CDR3 reads TGCGCCAGCAGCCAAGAGGCTAGACCGCGGTCCTACAATGAGCAGTTCTTC. The J gene is TRBJ2-1, the V gene TRBV4-1, with D hard to call. This CDR3 has 17 amino acids. The germline V gene has CDR1 MGHRA and CDR2 YSYEKL. Trimming left V 0 bases short and J 1 base short, with 13 bases between.

V gene TRBV28 combines with J gene TRBJ2-2, with D tentatively TRBD2 (5 bases). CDR1 is MDHEN and CDR2 is SYDVKM in the germline V gene. The V gene lost 6 bases and the J gene lost 1 base, with 12 bases spanning the gap. CDR3 length: 15 residues. CDR3 DNA: TGTGCCAGCAGCCGAGGGCGGATGAACACCGGGGAGCTGTTTTTT. It codes for CASSRGRMNTGELFF.

This clonotype came up a few times. This sequence joins TRBV5-1 and TRBJ1-6; possible D gene TRBD1, 5 bases. This CDR3 spans 15 amino acids. V lost 2 bases to trimming and J lost 5 bases, with 11 bases between them. The germline V gene encodes CDR1 SGHRS and CDR2 YFSETQ. CDR3 bases: TGCGCCAGCAGCTTAACCCAGGGTCATAATTCACCCCTCCACTTT. This translates into CASSLTQGHNSPLHF.

CDR3 bases: TGCAGTGCCCCAACCGCGACTGGAGACAATGAGCAGTTCTTC. Translated, it gives CSAPTATGDNEQFF. The V gene is TRBV20-1, the J gene TRBJ2-1; no clear D. The CDR3 extends over 14 amino acids. Germline V gene sequence: CDR1 DFQATT, CDR2 SNEGSKA (reference sequence). V lost 6 bases, J lost 5 bases, and 17 bases lay in between.

This chain joins TRBV20-1 and TRBJ2-5; 14 nucleotides agree with TRBD2. V shed 4 bases and J 5 bases; nucleotides not matched to a gene: 6. In germline, CDR1 is DFQATT, CDR2 SNEGSKA (reference sequence). This CDR3 has 15 amino acids. In DNA form, the CDR3 reads TGCAGTGCTACCGGGACTAGCGGGAGCTGGGAGACCCAGTACTTC. This translates into CSATGTSGSWETQYF.

This clonotype has more than one count but fewer than ten. This chain connects TRBV5-1 to TRBJ2-5; D not resolved. CDR1 is SGHRS, CDR2 YFSETQ, per germline. The V end was cut by 4 bases, the J end by 3 bases, with 13 bases between. The CDR3 has 14 residues. CDR3 coding DNA: TGCGCCAGCAGCGCCGGACCCTCGGAAGAGACCCAGTACTTC. Protein product: CASSAGPSEETQYF.

The CDR3: CASRPTSVTYNEQFF. The CDR3 DNA reads TGTGCCAGCAGACCGACTAGCGTAACCTACAATGAGCAGTTCTTC. This chain uses TRBV6-1 with TRBJ2-1; 8 bases agree with TRBD2. After removal of 6 bases from V and 2 bases from J, the junction contained 6 bases not matched to a gene. CDR1 and CDR2 from the germline V gene are MNHNS and SASEGT. This CDR3 has 15 residues.

This clonotype was observed a handful of times. The chain combines TRBV12-3 or TRBV12-4 with TRBJ2-1, with D perhaps TRBD1 or TRBD2 (6 bases each). Trimming pared 4 bases from V and 5 bases from J, leaving 21 bases between. This CDR3 is built from 17 residues. The CDR3 DNA reads TGTGCCAGCAGTTCAACACCGGGGGCAGGGTTGAACAATGAGCAGTTCTTC. Translation gives CASSSTPGAGLNNEQFF.

The chain uses TRBV15 and TRBJ2-4; no reliable D call. CDR1 is LNHNV and CDR2 is YYDKDF in the germline V gene (reference sequence). Trimming shortened V by 0 bases and J by 6 bases, and 9 bases separated the two germline ends. The CDR3 loop spans 14 amino acids. Here the CDR3 reads CATSRDRGRNIQYF. In DNA, the CDR3 is TGTGCCACCAGCAGAGATCGTGGCAGAAACATTCAGTACTTC.

The chain links TRBV20-1 to TRBJ2-1; 7 nucleotides line up with TRBD1. V lost 3 bases to trimming and J lost 9 bases; unmatched junction nucleotides: 14. The germline gives CDR1 DFQATT, CDR2 SNEGSKA (reference sequence). CDR3 length: 15 residues. In DNA, the CDR3 is TGCAGTGCTAGGTTTCCGGGGCCAAGGGGGCGTGAGCAGTTCTTC. This gives the protein CSARFPGPRGREQFF.

This clonotype was seen once. V is TRBV9 and J is TRBJ2-3, with 7 bases fitting TRBD2. Germline loops: CDR1 SGDLS, CDR2 YYNGEE. V was pared by 0 bases and J by 2 bases, with 15 bases of the junction left unmatched. The CDR3 totals 19 residues. The CDR3 coding sequence is TGTGCCAGCAGCGTAGGAAGGGAGGGTTGGCGAAGCTACACAGATACGCAGTATTTT. The encoded protein is CASSVGREGWRSYTDTQYF.

This chain connects TRBV19 to TRBJ1-1, with a weak D call TRBD1 (5 bases). The V end lost 7 bases, the J end lost 3 bases, and 18 bases lay between the germline ends. There are 15 residues in the CDR3. Germline V gene data show CDR1 as LNHDA and CDR2 as SQIVND (reference sequence). The CDR3 is CASNRQGRLDTEAFF. The CDR3 bases are TGTGCCAGTAATCGTCAGGGAAGGTTGGACACTGAAGCTTTCTTT.

This clonotype turned up a few times. This sequence joins TRBV7-9 and TRBJ2-4, with 10 bases fitting TRBD1. In germline, CDR1 is SEHNR, CDR2 FQNEAQ (reference sequence). This CDR3 is built from 16 residues. Losses at the gene ends were 4 bases for V and 2 bases for J; bases not matched to a gene: 5. The DNA of the CDR3 is TGTGCCAGCAGCTCAGGGACAGGGGTTCCCAAAAACATTCAGTACTTC. It is translated as CASSSGTGVPKNIQYF.

This clonotype showed up many times. This chain connects TRBV5-1 to TRBJ1-3; D is unresolved. Germline V gene sequence: CDR1 SGHRS, CDR2 YFSETQ. The germline V and J ends were trimmed by 0 bases and 0 bases, with 4 bases remaining between them. CDR3 length: 14 amino acids. CDR3 region: CASSLGLSGNTIYF. CDR3 nucleotides: TGCGCCAGCAGCTTGGGCCTCTCTGGAAACACCATATATTTT. Combining the CDR3 with reference TRBV5-1 and TRBJ1-3 gives the whole variable domain KAGVTQTPRYLIKTRGQQVTLSCSPISGHRSVSWYQQTPGQGLQFLFEYFSETQRNKGNFPGRFSGRQFSNSRSEMNVSTLELGDSALYLCASSLGLSGNTIYFGEGSWLTVV.

This clonotype was seen more than once but under ten times. This chain uses TRBV18 with TRBJ2-7, with TRBD1 identical over 8 bases. With V trimmed by 5 bases and J by 3 bases, 6 bases remained unmatched. CDR1 KGHSH and CDR2 LQKENI come from the germline V gene. CDR3 length equals 14 residues. This CDR3 reads CASSGQGGLYEQYF. For the CDR3, the DNA is TGTGCCAGCTCAGGACAGGGAGGACTCTACGAGCAGTACTTC.

The gene calls are TRBV5-1 and TRBJ2-3; D perhaps matches TRBD1 (5 bases). CDR1 SGHRS and CDR2 YFSETQ come from the germline V gene. The CDR3 runs to 14 residues. V was shortened by 2 bases and J by 4 bases, with 11 bases between the two germline ends. The CDR3 DNA follows: TGCGCCAGCAGCTTAGCAGGGCCACCAGATACGCAGTATTTT. It yields the protein CASSLAGPPDTQYF.

In this sample, this clonotype turned up a few times. The chain employs TRBV6-1 and TRBJ2-1; D may be TRBD1 (6 bases). Trimming shortened V by 1 base and J by 6 bases, and 13 bases separated the two germline ends. This CDR3 comprises 15 residues. The germline gives CDR1 MNHNS, CDR2 SASEGT. The CDR3 spells CASSEVRSRGNEQFF. As DNA, the CDR3 is TGTGCCAGCAGTGAAGTCAGGAGCAGGGGCAATGAGCAGTTCTTC.

The table lists this clonotype with a few counts. The chain links TRBV5-1 to TRBJ2-1; TRBD2 matches at 9 bases. The J segment lost 5 bases and the V segment lost 1 base, leaving 4 bases of the junction unmatched. Germline values: CDR1 SGHRS, CDR2 YFSETQ. The CDR3 is 15 amino acids. Here the CDR3 reads CASSLMTSGDNEQFF. CDR3 in DNA: TGCGCCAGCAGCTTGATGACTAGCGGAGACAATGAGCAGTTCTTC.

This clonotype turned up a few times. The chain uses TRBV29-1 and TRBJ1-3, with D possibly TRBD1 on 5 matching bases. Trimming cost V 4 bases and J 1 base, with 11 bases left between them. Germline V gene sequence: CDR1 SQVTM, CDR2 ANQGSEA. This CDR3 comprises 14 residues. The CDR3 sequence is CSVGQGASGNTIYF. As DNA, the CDR3 is TGCAGCGTTGGGCAGGGAGCGTCTGGAAACACCATATATTTT.

The rearrangement links TRBV13 to TRBJ2-2, with D hard to call. Germline CDR1 and CDR2: PRHDT and FYEKMQ (reference sequence). The CDR3 covers 15 residues. Trimming removed 2 bases at V and 7 bases at J, with 14 bases between. The DNA of the CDR3 is TGTGCCAGCAGCTTAAATCGCAGGTTGGGCGGGGAGCTGTTTTTT. This encodes CASSLNRRLGGELFF.